Listed below are T cell receptor beta chains from one sample, sequenced in a study of blood T cell repertoires in COVID-19. TCRdb's copy holds only in-frame clones and misses some; the assay was immunoSEQ multiplex PCR. The sample holds under 250,000 clones, about 87% seen once. Sequencing used peripheral blood. Receptors originate from a woman in her 30s with COVID-19, enrolled during active disease. Both conserved end residues are part of each CDR3. Each record gives: D gene, V gene, J gene, clone size, CDR3 protein, CDR3 DNA. The D gene is left open where the match is weak. Only part of the rows carry a size: once, few, many, or a class if the clone is expanded.

>.|TRBV6-2/TRBV6-3|TRBJ2-2|.
CASSYTGTGELFF
TGTGCCAGCAGTTATACAGGGACCGGGGAGCTGTTTTTT
>TRBD2|TRBV30|TRBJ2-5|.
CAWSALAGGWYQETQYF
TGTGCCTGGAGTGCGTTAGCGGGAGGATGGTACCAAGAGACCCAGTACTTC
>.|TRBV6-1|TRBJ2-5|.
CASSARTAGVGETQYF
TGTGCCAGCAGTGCGCGGACAGCCGGGGTTGGAGAGACCCAGTACTTC
>TRBD2|TRBV4-2|TRBJ2-1|.
CASSQVAGGANEQFF
TGTGCCAGCAGCCAAGTCGCCGGGGGGGCGAATGAGCAGTTCTTC
>TRBD1|TRBV5-8|TRBJ1-5|.
CASRMGQTNQPQHF
TGTGCCAGCAGGATGGGACAGACAAATCAGCCCCAGCATTTT
>TRBD1|TRBV18|TRBJ2-1|.
CASSPGQGFNEQFF
TGTGCCAGCTCACCGGGACAGGGCTTTAATGAGCAGTTCTTC
>TRBD2|TRBV4-1|TRBJ2-3|.
CASSPTGLATDTQYF
TGCGCCAGCAGCCCAACGGGACTAGCGACCGATACGCAGTATTTT
>.|TRBV6-5|TRBJ1-1|.
CASSYSTRRPEAFF
TGTGCCAGCAGTTACAGTACTAGGCGCCCTGAAGCTTTCTTT
>.|TRBV9|TRBJ2-6|.
CASAGAGSGANVLTF
TGTGCCAGCGCGGGGGCAGGGTCTGGGGCCAACGTCCTGACTTTC
>.|TRBV6-5|TRBJ1-1|.
CASSYFIGGNTEAFF
TGTGCCAGCAGTTACTTTATAGGGGGGAACACTGAAGCTTTCTTT
>TRBD2|TRBV5-1|TRBJ2-5|.
CASSLEGGRKGETQYF
TGCGCCAGCAGCTTGGAAGGCGGGAGGAAGGGAGAGACCCAGTACTTC
>TRBD2|TRBV9|TRBJ2-1|.
CASSEGLGIAGEVDNEQFF
TGTGCCAGCAGCGAAGGGCTGGGGATAGCGGGAGAGGTAGACAATGAGCAGTTCTTC
>.|TRBV24-1|TRBJ2-1|.
CATSDLGVGGKGEQFF
TGTGCCACCAGTGATCTGGGGGTTGGGGGGAAGGGTGAGCAGTTCTTC
>.|TRBV19|TRBJ2-7|.
CASSISGGGAVQYF
TGTGCCAGTAGTATCTCAGGAGGGGGCGCAGTGCAGTACTTC
>TRBD2|TRBV7-9|TRBJ2-3|.
CASSSRGGRTDTQYF
TGTGCCAGCAGCTCGCGGGGGGGCCGCACAGATACGCAGTATTTT
>.|TRBV2|TRBJ1-1|.
CASSGGEYTEAFF
TGTGCCAGCAGTGGGGGGGAGTACACTGAAGCTTTCTTT
>TRBD2|TRBV6-5|TRBJ2-5|.
CASSYAGGSGETQYF
TGTGCCAGCAGTTATGCGGGAGGGTCGGGTGAGACCCAGTACTTC
>TRBD1|TRBV2|TRBJ1-2|.
CASSEDRVDYGYTF
TGTGCCAGCAGTGAGGACAGGGTTGACTATGGCTACACCTTC
>.|TRBV2|TRBJ1-5|once
CASSGSGLQPQHF
TGTGCCAGCAGTGGGTCAGGCTTACAGCCCCAGCATTTT
>TRBD2|TRBV24-1|TRBJ2-3|.
CATSDLGRGASTDTQYF
TGTGCCACCAGTGATTTGGGGCGGGGGGCTAGCACAGATACGCAGTATTTT
>.|TRBV4-2|TRBJ1-5|.
CASSQGGVVQPQHF
TGTGCCAGCAGCCAAGGGGGGGTAGTTCAGCCCCAGCATTTT
>TRBD1|TRBV11-3|TRBJ2-3|.
CASSFGGQVDF
TGTGCCAGCAGCTTTGGGGGACAGGTTGATTTT
>.|TRBV4-3|TRBJ2-5|.
CASSQSYRDQETQYF
TGCGCCAGCAGCCAATCCTACAGGGACCAAGAGACCCAGTACTTC
>TRBD2|TRBV19|TRBJ2-1|once
CASRESGGWNEQFF
TGTGCCAGTAGAGAGAGCGGGGGTTGGAATGAGCAGTTCTTC